This TCR beta chain was sequenced during a study of graft-versus-host responses after intestinal transplantation. Sequencing used immunoSEQ multiplex PCR; TCRdb keeps in-frame clones, though not all of them. This repertoire shows approximately 10,000 clones, over 60% found once; its top ten account for around 32%. The source of this sequence is a human patient who received an intestinal transplant, so some T cells may come from the graft donor. Here the sequenced sample was PBMCs, taken around 500 days after intestinal transplant.

CDR3 in DNA: TGTGCCAGCAGTGAGACAGGGGGCAACACCGGGGAGCTGTTTTTT. It translates to CASSETGGNTGELFF. The gene calls are TRBV6-4 and TRBJ2-2, with TRBD1 identical over 10 bases. The CDR3 is 15 residues long. V trimming: 3 bases; J trimming: 2 bases; junction bases outside the gene matches: 0. In germline, CDR1 is MRHNA, CDR2 SNTAGT.